This entry is about one TCR beta chain. Profiling relied on immunoSEQ multiplex PCR, and the TCRdb table lists in-frame clones only, not all of them. The sample has 16,000 or so clones, 95% seen once. The data derive from a study of graft-versus-host responses after intestinal transplantation. V gave up 4 bases and J gave up 1 base, with 13 bases separating them. This CDR3 is built from 15 residues. CDR1 and CDR2 (germline): SGHVS, FQNEAQ. The chain has TRBV7-8 and TRBJ1-1, with D hard to call. This receptor was identified in a human patient who received an intestinal transplant, so some T cells may come from the graft donor. This specimen was PBMCs, taken 23 days after intestinal transplant. CDR3 sequence: CASSWEGRENTEAFF. The CDR3 DNA follows: TGTGCCAGCAGCTGGGAAGGGAGGGAGAACACTGAAGCTTTCTTT.